One sample yielded the 16 T cell receptor beta chains listed below, sequenced in a study of cytomegalovirus exposure and HLA in healthy donors. It was with 60 Vbeta and 13 Jbeta primers that the PCR ran. The assay was immunoSEQ multiplex PCR, and TCRdb's table has in-frame clones only and misses some. The data show some 95,000 clones, about 72% seen once. Source material: PBMCs. Receptor source: a man younger than 40 in good health and CMV-seronegative.

The rearrangement joins TRBV11-2 to TRBJ2-3; D gene unclear. Germline values: CDR1 SGHAT, CDR2 FQNNGV. This CDR3 contains 13 residues. The V and J ends lost 5 bases and 6 bases respectively, with 12 bases between them. CDR3 loop: CASSPPVGDTQYF. The CDR3 DNA reads TGTGCCAGCAGCCCCCCGGTCGGGGATACGCAGTATTTT.

The chain joins TRBV4-2 to TRBJ1-2, with unresolved D. Germline V gene sequence: CDR1 LGHNA, CDR2 YNFKEQ. V gave up 0 bases and J gave up 2 bases, with 4 bases separating them. CDR3 length: 13 amino acids. This chain's CDR3 is CASSQDRNYGYTF. The CDR3 DNA is TGTGCCAGCAGCCAAGACAGGAACTATGGCTACACCTTC.

This chain links TRBV25-1 with TRBJ2-3, with 7 bases identical to TRBD1. The CDR3 is made up of 15 amino acids. The germline V gene encodes CDR1 MGHDK and CDR2 SYGVNS. The junction had 3 bases not matched to a gene; V was cut back by 1 base and J by 2 bases. CDR3 sequence: CASSESKGATDTQYF. The CDR3 DNA follows: TGTGCCAGCAGTGAATCAAAGGGGGCCACAGATACGCAGTATTTT.

This rearrangement joins TRBV2 to TRBJ2-6; 8 nucleotides match TRBD1. Germline CDR1 and CDR2: SNHLY and FYNNEI. The CDR3 sequence is 16 residues long. J was trimmed by 2 bases and V by 7 bases; bases with no gene match: 7. CDR3 in amino acids: CASTLQGVAGANVLTF. In nucleotides, the CDR3 is TGTGCCAGCACCCTACAGGGGGTGGCTGGGGCCAACGTCCTGACTTTC.

The chain carries TRBV16 and TRBJ1-2; 9 bases map to TRBD1. From germline, CDR1 is KGHSY and CDR2 FQNENV. Unmatched junction bases numbered 9, after V lost 4 bases and J lost 3 bases. This CDR3 is built from 16 residues. The CDR3 nucleotides read TGTGCCAGCAGCCGACCCGGGACAGGGACACACTATGGCTACACCTTC. Translated, it gives CASSRPGTGTHYGYTF. Full variable domain (rest looked up from reference TRBV16 and TRBJ1-2): GEEVAQTPKHLVRGEGQKAKLYCAPIKGHSYVFWYQQVLKNEFKFLISFQNENVFDETGMPKERFSAKCLPNSPCSLEIQATKLEDSAVYFCASSRPGTGTHYGYTFGSGTRLTVV.

V and J are TRBV9 and TRBJ1-1; TRBD1 might be the D (6 bases). The CDR3 consists of 15 residues. Trimming stripped 4 bases from V and 1 base from J, with 14 bases between. CDR1 SGDLS and CDR2 YYNGEE come from the germline V gene. The CDR3 region has the DNA TGTGCCAGCAGCACCCCAGGGGCAGAGAACACTGAAGCTTTCTTT. The encoded protein is CASSTPGAENTEAFF.

The V gene is TRBV10-1, the J gene TRBJ2-6; TRBD1 is a possible D gene (5 bases). The CDR3 covers 14 residues. V lost 5 bases and J lost 2, with 7 bases in between. Germline CDR1 WNHNN, CDR2 SYGVQD (reference sequence). The CDR3 loop reads CASSTGAGANVLTF. The CDR3 DNA reads TGCGCCAGCAGTACAGGAGCTGGGGCCAACGTCCTGACTTTC.

The rearrangement joins TRBV9 to TRBJ1-2; 9 bases are a match to TRBD1. The germline gives CDR1 SGDLS, CDR2 YYNGEE. Unmatched junction bases numbered 15, after V lost 5 bases and J lost 7 bases. The CDR3 has 16 residues. This chain's CDR3 is CASSLDTGTGWTGYTF. CDR3 in DNA: TGTGCCAGCAGTCTTGACACCGGGACAGGGTGGACTGGCTACACCTTC.

This clone was observed a single time. This chain links TRBV4-3 with TRBJ2-7, with 7 bases matching TRBD2. Trimming removed 4 bases from V and 2 bases from J; junction bases left unmatched: 8. This CDR3 comprises 15 residues. The germline gives CDR1 LGHNA, CDR2 YSLEER. The DNA for the CDR3 is TGCGCCAGCAGCCGTTCGGGGGGTAAAACCTACGAGCAGTACTTC. Residues: CASSRSGGKTYEQYF.

This chain uses TRBV25-1 with TRBJ2-2; the match to TRBD2 covers 8 bases. J was trimmed by 7 bases and V by 6 bases; bases with no gene match: 10. Germline CDR1 MGHDK, CDR2 SYGVNS. CDR3 size: 15 residues. The CDR3: CASRYPGGAGGELFF. Written as DNA, the CDR3 is TGTGCCAGCAGATACCCGGGGGGGGCAGGCGGGGAGCTGTTTTTT.

In its sample, this clone was seen a few times. The chain has TRBV30 and TRBJ2-6; possibly TRBD2 for D (7 bases). Trimming removed 3 bases from V and 0 bases from J, with 15 bases in between. The germline CDR1 and CDR2 sequences are GTSNPN and SVGIG (reference sequence). CDR3 size: 17 residues. The CDR3 loop reads CAWSLGGAVSGANVLTF. CDR3 sequence (DNA): TGTGCCTGGAGCCTAGGGGGGGCTGTCTCTGGGGCCAACGTCCTGACTTTC.

V gene TRBV18 combines with J gene TRBJ2-7, with a tentative D call TRBD1 (5 bases). Germline V gene sequence: CDR1 KGHSH, CDR2 LQKENI. This CDR3 comprises 14 residues. Trimming pared 0 bases from V and 4 bases from J, leaving 10 bases between. Here the CDR3 reads CASSPPGDYYEQYF. In DNA form, the CDR3 reads TGTGCCAGCTCACCACCAGGGGATTATTACGAGCAGTACTTC.

As DNA, the CDR3 is TGTGCCAGCACCCTACAGGGCACCTATGGCTACACCTTC. It translates to CASTLQGTYGYTF. The chain couples TRBV6-6 to TRBJ1-2; tentatively, D is TRBD1 (6 bases). Germline CDR1 is MNHNY and CDR2 is SVGAGI (reference sequence). With 7 bases removed from V and 4 bases from J, the gap between germline ends came to 13 bases. CDR3 length equals 13 residues.

In this sample, this clone turned up a few times. The chain recombines TRBV6-5 with TRBJ2-1, with 9 bases aligning to TRBD2. The V segment lost 5 bases and the J segment 2 bases; nucleotides outside the gene matches: 4. There are 15 residues in the CDR3. Looked up from germline, CDR1 is MNHEY and CDR2 is SVGAGI. The CDR3 DNA follows: TGTGCCAGCAGTGCCTTAGCGGGAGCCTACAATGAGCAGTTCTTC. It is translated as CASSALAGAYNEQFF.

The genes are TRBV7-9 and TRBJ1-1; TRBD1 matches at 10 bases. This CDR3 spans 15 amino acids. V lost 0 bases, J lost 7 bases, and 5 bases stayed unmatched. Germline CDR1 reads SEHNR; CDR2 reads FQNEAQ (reference sequence). CDR3 in DNA: TGTGCCAGCAGCTTAGCATGGGACAGGGGTATTGAAGCTTTCTTT. Encoded protein: CASSLAWDRGIEAFF.

This clone was counted a few times. This sequence joins TRBV6-1 and TRBJ2-7, with a weak D call TRBD1 (5 bases). The V gene lost 4 bases and the J gene lost 1 base, with 17 bases spanning the gap. Germline assignment: CDR1 MNHNS and CDR2 SASEGT. The CDR3 length is 16 residues. CDR3 in amino acids: CASSVPTSPGSYEQYF. The CDR3 DNA reads TGTGCCAGCAGTGTTCCCACCTCCCCAGGGTCCTACGAGCAGTACTTC.